This TCR beta chain was recovered during a study of tumor-infiltrating lymphocytes in localized non-small cell lung cancer. Study observations and caveats: TCR sequencing covered a subset of patients with enough tissue. Each assay used a separate piece of the same tissue.

V lost 5 bases, J lost 0 bases, and 7 bases stayed unmatched. This CDR3 is 15 amino acids long. Per germline, CDR1 SGHRS and CDR2 YFSETQ. Measured with immunoSEQ multiplex PCR; TCRdb has only the in-frame clones, and not every one. The profile shows 20,000 or so clones, approximately 73% of them singletons. Comments on this clone: The antigen is unknown.

This chain connects TRBV5-1 to TRBJ1-2; 7 bases are a match to TRBD1. The sequenced sample consisted of lung tumor tissue. The source of this sequence is a human donor with non-small cell lung cancer. For the CDR3, the DNA is TGCGCCAGCAGTCTTACAGGGGACCCTAACTATGGCTACACCTTC. Amino acid sequence: CASSLTGDPNYGYTF.